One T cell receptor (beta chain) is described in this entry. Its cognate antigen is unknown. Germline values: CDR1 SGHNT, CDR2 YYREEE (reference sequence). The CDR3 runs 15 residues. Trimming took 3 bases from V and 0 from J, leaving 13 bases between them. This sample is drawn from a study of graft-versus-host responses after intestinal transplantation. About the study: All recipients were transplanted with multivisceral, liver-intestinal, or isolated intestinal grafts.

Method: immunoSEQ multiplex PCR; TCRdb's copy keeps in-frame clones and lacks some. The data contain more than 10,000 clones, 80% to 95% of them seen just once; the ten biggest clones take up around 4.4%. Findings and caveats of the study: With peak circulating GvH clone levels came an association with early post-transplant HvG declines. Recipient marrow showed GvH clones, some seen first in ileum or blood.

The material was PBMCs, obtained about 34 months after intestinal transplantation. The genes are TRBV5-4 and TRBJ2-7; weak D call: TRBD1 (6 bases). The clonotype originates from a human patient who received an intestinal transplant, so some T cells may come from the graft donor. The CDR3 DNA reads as TGTGCCAGCAGCTCCGGGACAAGGAGCTCCTACGAGCAGTACTTC. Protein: CASSSGTRSSYEQYF.